Here is one T cell receptor (beta chain) with its context. This entry belongs to a study of blood T cell repertoires in COVID-19. Overall study context: Collection of acute and convalescent COVID-19 samples took place in the United States, Italy and Spain. T cells, B-cell-depleted T cells, or PBMCs provided the cDNA or gDNA that served as material.

V lost 4 bases, J lost 5 bases, and 6 bases stayed unmatched. The CDR3 covers 16 residues. In germline, CDR1 is SGHNT, CDR2 YYREEE (reference sequence). Per the original data handling: Amplification of reference gene primers was used by the study to estimate nucleated cell counts. TCRdb's table, derived via immunoSEQ multiplex PCR, lists solely in-frame clones and lacks some. Clone size and the V and J calls come from that table; the DNA yielded D and trimming. The sample consists of 45,000 to 55,000 clones, around 89% of them appearing once. The sequenced material came from peripheral blood. The V call is TRBV5-4, the J call TRBJ2-1; 13 positions match TRBD2. This receptor was identified in a human donor in a cohort sampled during active COVID-19. CDR3 amino acids: CASSGKGLAGNNEQFF. CDR3 DNA sequence: TGTGCCAGCAGCGGGAAGGGACTAGCGGGAAACAATGAGCAGTTCTTC.